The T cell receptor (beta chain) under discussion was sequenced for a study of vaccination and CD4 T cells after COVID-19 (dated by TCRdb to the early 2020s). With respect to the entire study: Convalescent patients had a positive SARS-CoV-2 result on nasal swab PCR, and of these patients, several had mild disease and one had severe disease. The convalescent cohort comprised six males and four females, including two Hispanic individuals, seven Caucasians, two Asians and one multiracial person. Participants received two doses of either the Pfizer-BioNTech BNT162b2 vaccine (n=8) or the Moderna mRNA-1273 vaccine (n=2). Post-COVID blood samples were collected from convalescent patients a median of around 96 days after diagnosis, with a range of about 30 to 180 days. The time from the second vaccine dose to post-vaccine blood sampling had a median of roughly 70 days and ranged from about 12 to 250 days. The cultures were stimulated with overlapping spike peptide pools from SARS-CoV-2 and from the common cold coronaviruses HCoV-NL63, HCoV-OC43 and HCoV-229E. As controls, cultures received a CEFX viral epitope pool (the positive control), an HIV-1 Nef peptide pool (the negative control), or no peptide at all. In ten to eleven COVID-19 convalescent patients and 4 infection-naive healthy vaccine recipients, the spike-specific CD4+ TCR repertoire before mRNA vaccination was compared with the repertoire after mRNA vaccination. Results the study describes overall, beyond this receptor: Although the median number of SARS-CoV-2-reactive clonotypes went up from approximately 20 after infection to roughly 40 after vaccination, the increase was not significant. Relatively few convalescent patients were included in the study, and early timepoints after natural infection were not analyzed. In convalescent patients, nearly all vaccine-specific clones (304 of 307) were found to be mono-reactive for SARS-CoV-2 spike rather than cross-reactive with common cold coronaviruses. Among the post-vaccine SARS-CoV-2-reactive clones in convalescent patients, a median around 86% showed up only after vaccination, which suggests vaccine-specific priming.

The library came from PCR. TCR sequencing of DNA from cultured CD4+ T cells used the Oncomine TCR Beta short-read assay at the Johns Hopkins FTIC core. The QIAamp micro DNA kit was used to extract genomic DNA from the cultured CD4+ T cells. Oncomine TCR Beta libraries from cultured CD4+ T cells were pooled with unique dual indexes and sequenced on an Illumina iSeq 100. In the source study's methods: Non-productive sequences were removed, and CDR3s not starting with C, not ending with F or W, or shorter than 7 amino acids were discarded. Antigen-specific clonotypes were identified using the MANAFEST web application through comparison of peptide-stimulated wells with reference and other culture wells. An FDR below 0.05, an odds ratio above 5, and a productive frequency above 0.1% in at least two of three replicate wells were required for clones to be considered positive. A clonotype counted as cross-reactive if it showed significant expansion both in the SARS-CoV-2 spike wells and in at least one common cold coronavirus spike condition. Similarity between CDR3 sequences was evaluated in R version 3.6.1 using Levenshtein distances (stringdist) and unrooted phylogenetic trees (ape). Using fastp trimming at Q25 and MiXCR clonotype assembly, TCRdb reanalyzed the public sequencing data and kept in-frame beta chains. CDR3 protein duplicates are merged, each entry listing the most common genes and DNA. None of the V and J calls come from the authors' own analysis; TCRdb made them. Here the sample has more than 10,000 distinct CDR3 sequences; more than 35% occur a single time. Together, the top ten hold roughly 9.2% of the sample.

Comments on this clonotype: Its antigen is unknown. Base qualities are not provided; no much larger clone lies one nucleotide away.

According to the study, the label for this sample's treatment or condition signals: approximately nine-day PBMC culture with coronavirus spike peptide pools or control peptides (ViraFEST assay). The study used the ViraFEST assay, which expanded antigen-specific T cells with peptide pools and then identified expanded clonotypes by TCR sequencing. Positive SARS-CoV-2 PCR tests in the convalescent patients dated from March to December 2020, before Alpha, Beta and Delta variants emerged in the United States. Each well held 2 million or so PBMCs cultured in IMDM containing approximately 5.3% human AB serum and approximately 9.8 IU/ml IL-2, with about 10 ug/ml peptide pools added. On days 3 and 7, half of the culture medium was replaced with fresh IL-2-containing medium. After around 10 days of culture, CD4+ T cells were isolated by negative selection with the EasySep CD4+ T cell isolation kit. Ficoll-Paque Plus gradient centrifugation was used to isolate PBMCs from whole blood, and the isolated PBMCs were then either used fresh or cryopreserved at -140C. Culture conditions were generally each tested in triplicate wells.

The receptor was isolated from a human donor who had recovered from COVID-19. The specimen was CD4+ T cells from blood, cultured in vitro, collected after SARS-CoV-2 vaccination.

CDR3 sequence: CAWSATSLRGYGYTF. The nucleotide sequence reads TGTGCCTGGAGTGCGACATCACTCCGTGGCTATGGCTACACCTTC. The chain links TRBV30 with TRBJ1-2; the D gene remains uncertain. The germline V gene encodes CDR1 GTSNPN and CDR2 SVGIG (reference sequence). Trimming at the junction amounts to 1 base on V and 4 bases on J, and the germline ends lie 16 bases apart. Including cysteine and phenylalanine, the CDR3 has 15 amino acids. The CDR3 DNA has 45 bases and is translated from base 1.